Following are 21 T cell receptor beta chains from one sample sequenced in a study of cytomegalovirus exposure and HLA in healthy donors. Generated by immunoSEQ multiplex PCR, the TCRdb table keeps only in-frame clones and is missing some. The data hold roughly 280,000 clones, with around 85% observed a single time. The material sequenced was PBMCs. All receptors derive from a woman under 30 in good health and CMV-seronegative.

The rearrangement links TRBV9 to TRBJ1-2; 11 bases agree with TRBD1. Unmatched junction bases numbered 10, after V lost 4 bases and J lost 8 bases. CDR1 is SGDLS, CDR2 YYNGEE, per germline. This CDR3 is built from 15 residues. The CDR3 protein is CASSPRTGGLEGYTF. Written as DNA, the CDR3 is TGTGCCAGCAGCCCCAGGACAGGGGGCCTGGAGGGCTACACCTTC.

The DNA for the CDR3 is TGTGCCAGTAGGACAGGGGGCCACCAGCCCCAGCATTTT. This sequence encodes CASRTGGHQPQHF. The chain carries TRBV19 and TRBJ1-5; 10 bases map to TRBD1. Per germline, CDR1 LNHDA and CDR2 SQIVND (reference sequence). CDR3 size: 13 residues. The V segment lost 6 bases and the J segment 7 bases; nucleotides outside the gene matches: 3.

This chain joins TRBV19 and TRBJ2-1, with 9 bases aligning to TRBD2. Losses at the gene ends were 6 bases for V and 3 bases for J; bases not matched to a gene: 9. The CDR3 has 16 amino acids. CDR1 LNHDA and CDR2 SQIVND come from the germline V gene (reference sequence). CDR3 nucleotide sequence: TGTGCCAGTAGCTTCCCCGGGACTAGCTTCTACAATGAGCAGTTCTTC. Amino acids: CASSFPGTSFYNEQFF.

V usage is TRBV10-2 and J usage is TRBJ2-5, with D unresolved. This CDR3 region has 17 residues. V was cut by 0 bases and J by 5 bases, with 19 bases left in between. Germline CDR1 and CDR2: WSHSY and SAAADI. The CDR3 protein is CASSESTMQAAMETQYF. The CDR3 nucleotides are TGCGCCAGCAGTGAGTCGACGATGCAGGCAGCAATGGAGACCCAGTACTTC.

The V call is TRBV27, the J call TRBJ1-5; D may be TRBD1 (5 bases). CDR1 is MNHEY, CDR2 SMNVEV, per germline (reference sequence). The CDR3 has 18 amino acids. With 4 bases removed from V and 0 bases from J, the gap between germline ends came to 19 bases. The CDR3 DNA reads TGTGCCAGCAGTTCCCGCGGGGGTGCAACCGATAGCAATCAGCCCCAGCATTTT. This sequence encodes CASSSRGGATDSNQPQHF.

The rearrangement joins TRBV11-2 to TRBJ2-5; D perhaps matches TRBD2 (6 bases). Germline V lookup: CDR1 SGHAT, CDR2 FQNNGV. The ends were cut back, 4 bases at V and 2 bases at J, with 11 bases in the middle. CDR3 size: 14 residues. The CDR3 bases are TGTGCCAGCAGCTGGAGGGGCTCGCAAGAGACCCAGTACTTC. Protein sequence: CASSWRGSQETQYF.

The chain carries TRBV4-2 and TRBJ2-7; 10 positions match TRBD2. The CDR3 sequence is 14 residues long. The J segment lost 3 bases and the V segment lost 3 bases, leaving 2 bases of the junction unmatched. The V gene's germline CDR1 is LGHNA and CDR2 YNFKEQ. In nucleotides, the CDR3 is TGTGCCAGCAGCCATGGACTAGCGGACTACGAGCAGTACTTC. Translating it yields CASSHGLADYEQYF.

This clone was seen a handful of times. J is TRBJ1-1 and V is TRBV6-6, with D hard to call. Germline V lookup: CDR1 MNHNY, CDR2 SVGAGI (reference sequence). V lost 6 bases, J lost 5 bases, and 7 bases lay in between. The CDR3 is 11 amino acids. CDR3 nucleotide sequence: TGTGCCAGCAGCCCAATTACTGAAGCTTTCTTT. Translated, it gives CASSPITEAFF.

The rearrangement uses TRBV5-4 and TRBJ2-2; a weak D match, TRBD1 (5 bases). V lost 1 base and J 4 bases, leaving 14 bases between the germline ends. The CDR3 length is 16 residues. CDR1 and CDR2 from the germline V gene are SGHNT and YYREEE (reference sequence). This CDR3 reads CASSLLSGLRTGELFF. CDR3 DNA: TGTGCCAGCAGCTTGTTGTCAGGGCTGCGCACCGGGGAGCTGTTTTTT.

The V call is TRBV5-1, the J call TRBJ2-7; 9 positions match TRBD1. The germline V gene encodes CDR1 SGHRS and CDR2 YFSETQ. The CDR3 sequence is 13 residues long. Trimming took 2 bases from V and 5 from J; bases not matched to a gene: 2. In DNA form, the CDR3 reads TGCGCCAGCAGCTTACGGACAGGGGACGAGCAGTACTTC. Translated: CASSLRTGDEQYF.

The J gene is TRBJ1-1, the V gene TRBV18; tentative D call: TRBD1 (6 bases). The germline V and J ends were trimmed by 2 bases and 6 bases, with 7 bases remaining between them. The CDR3 is 12 amino acids. Germline lookup yields CDR1 KGHSH and CDR2 LQKENI. The CDR3 sequence is CASSPGGSEAFF. CDR3 DNA: TGTGCCAGCTCACCAGGGGGCTCTGAAGCTTTCTTT.

Written as DNA, the CDR3 is TGTGCCAGCAGTGCGGACAGGGTCCATGGCGAGCAGTACTTC. This codes for CASSADRVHGEQYF. This rearrangement joins TRBV28 to TRBJ2-7; 8 nucleotides line up with TRBD1. The germline V gene encodes CDR1 MDHEN and CDR2 SYDVKM. The junction had 9 bases not matched to a gene; V was cut back by 5 bases and J by 6 bases. The CDR3 loop spans 14 amino acids. The whole variable domain, remainder taken from reference TRBV28 and TRBJ2-7, is DVKVTQSSRYLVKRTGEKVFLECVQDMDHENMFWYRQDPGLGLRLIYFSYDVKMKEKGDIPEGYSVSREKKERFSLILESASTNQTSMYLCASSADRVHGEQYFGPGTRLTVT.

This rearrangement joins TRBV4-3 to TRBJ2-5, with D hard to call. This CDR3 has 14 amino acids. Trimming cost V 0 bases and J 7 bases, with 12 bases left between them. CDR1 and CDR2 (germline): LGHNA, YSLEER. This CDR3 is CASSQDNQLGTQYF. In nucleotides, the CDR3 is TGCGCCAGCAGCCAAGATAACCAACTTGGGACCCAGTACTTC.

V is TRBV6-5 and J is TRBJ1-1; D gene unclear. Trimming took 8 bases from V and 3 from J, leaving 13 bases between them. Looked up from germline, CDR1 is MNHEY and CDR2 is SVGAGI. The CDR3 sequence is 13 residues long. The CDR3 spells CASRGEGYTEAFF. DNA of the CDR3: TGTGCCAGCCGGGGTGAGGGCTACACTGAAGCTTTCTTT.

The rearrangement links TRBV4-3 to TRBJ2-3, with 8 bases matching TRBD2. From germline, CDR1 is LGHNA and CDR2 YSLEER. The CDR3 contains 15 residues. V was pared by 0 bases and J by 6 bases, with 5 bases of the junction left unmatched. The CDR3 spells CASSQDRVAGDTQYF. CDR3 in DNA: TGCGCCAGCAGCCAAGATCGGGTAGCGGGGGATACGCAGTATTTT.

The chain joins TRBV27 to TRBJ1-5; unclear D gene. V lost 1 base to trimming and J lost 4 bases, with 17 bases between them. The germline CDR1 and CDR2 sequences are MNHEY and SMNVEV (reference sequence). The CDR3 spans 17 residues. The CDR3 coding sequence is TGTGCCAGCAGTTTATGGGCAGACATAACGAGTAATCAGCCCCAGCATTTT. It is translated as CASSLWADITSNQPQHF.

The J gene is TRBJ2-3, the V gene TRBV18; D not certain. Germline V gene sequence: CDR1 KGHSH, CDR2 LQKENI. The CDR3 loop spans 12 amino acids. With 3 bases removed from V and 2 bases from J, the gap between germline ends came to 3 bases. The CDR3 spells CASSPVTDTQYF. Written as DNA, the CDR3 is TGTGCCAGCTCACCCGTCACAGATACGCAGTATTTT. Together with reference TRBV18 and TRBJ2-3, the CDR3 gives the full variable domain: NAGVMQNPRHLVRRRGQEARLRCSPMKGHSHVYWYRQLPEEGLKFMVYLQKENIIDESGMPKERFSAEFPKEGPSILRIQQVVRGDSAAYFCASSPVTDTQYFGPGTRLTVL.

The genes are TRBV27 and TRBJ1-5; D is perhaps TRBD1 (5 bases). Germline V CDR1 and CDR2: MNHEY, SMNVEV (reference sequence). The CDR3 extends over 13 amino acids. Trimming pared 6 bases from V and 4 bases from J, leaving 10 bases between. CDR3 DNA sequence: TGTGCCAGCAGCCACGGGGGAAATCAGCCCCAGCATTTT. It specifies CASSHGGNQPQHF.

This clone has just one count. V is TRBV10-3 and J is TRBJ2-3, with a weak D call TRBD2 (5 bases). Trimming took 6 bases from V and 0 from J, leaving 7 bases between them. In germline, CDR1 is ENHRY, CDR2 SYGVKD. The CDR3 is made up of 13 amino acids. The CDR3: CAIRGGSTDTQYF. CDR3 DNA: TGTGCCATCAGGGGCGGGAGCACAGATACGCAGTATTTT.

The chain combines TRBV5-6 with TRBJ2-7; 9 bases fit TRBD2. This CDR3 contains 15 residues. Germline CDR1 and CDR2: SGHDT and YYEEEE. The trim removed 4 bases at V and 2 bases at J, leaving 7 bases unmatched. This CDR3 is CASSKLAGGAYEQYF. The CDR3 DNA follows: TGTGCCAGCAGCAAACTAGCGGGTGGAGCCTACGAGCAGTACTTC. Full variable domain (rest looked up from reference TRBV5-6 and TRBJ2-7): DAGVTQSPTHLIKTRGQQVTLRCSPKSGHDTVSWYQQALGQGPQFIFQYYEEEERQRGNFPDRFSGHQFPNYSSELNVNALLLGDSALYLCASSKLAGGAYEQYFGPGTRLTVT.

The rearrangement joins TRBV29-1 to TRBJ1-1; D is possibly TRBD1 (5 bases). V was clipped by 7 bases and J by 1 base, with 13 bases between them. This CDR3 has 13 residues. Germline V lookup: CDR1 SQVTM, CDR2 ANQGSEA. This CDR3 reads CSAIAGTNTEAFF. In DNA form, the CDR3 reads TGCAGCGCTATTGCGGGGACGAACACTGAAGCTTTCTTT.